This TCR beta chain was captured by sequencing in a study of prognosis after radiotherapy for stage I lung cancer. In its sample, this clonotype was seen many times. This CDR3 contains 14 residues. V was clipped by 2 bases and J by 4 bases, with 11 bases between them. CDR1 is SGHTA, CDR2 FQGNSA, per germline. The genomic DNA TCR beta CDR3 region underwent two rounds of multiplex PCR. The first PCR round targeted every TRBV and TRBJ gene with specific primers. TCRdb re-derived calls from the multiplex PCR reads in MiXCR, one entry per CDR3 protein. The sample has about 59,000 distinct CDR3 sequences, around 27% seen once.

The sample was PBMCs, taken before or after stereotactic body radiation therapy (not recorded which). V and J are TRBV7-2 and TRBJ1-2; no clear D gene. The sequence derives from a donor aged 50 or older with non-small cell lung cancer. CDR3 residues: CASSLSVGGYGYTF. The CDR3 DNA follows: TGTGCCAGCAGCTTATCAGTGGGTGGCTATGGCTACACCTTC. Full variable domain (rest looked up from reference TRBV7-2 and TRBJ1-2): GAGVSQSPSNKVTEKGKDVELRCDPISGHTALYWYRQSLGQGLEFLIYFQGNSAPDKSGLPSDRFSAERTGGSVSTLTIQRTQQEDSAVYLCASSLSVGGYGYTFGSGTRLTVV.